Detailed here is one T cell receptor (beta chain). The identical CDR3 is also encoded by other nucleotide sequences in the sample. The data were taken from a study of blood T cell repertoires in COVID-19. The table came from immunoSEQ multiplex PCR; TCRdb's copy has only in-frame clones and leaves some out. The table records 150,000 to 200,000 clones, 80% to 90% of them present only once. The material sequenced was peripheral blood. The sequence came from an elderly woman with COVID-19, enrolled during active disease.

The DNA of the CDR3 is TGTGCCAGCAGTCCCGACAGGGGCACTGAAGCTTTCTTT. Protein: CASSPDRGTEAFF. The V gene is TRBV2, the J gene TRBJ1-1; TRBD1 aligns across 8 bases. Germline assignment: CDR1 SNHLY and CDR2 FYNNEI. The CDR3 totals 13 residues. After removal of 5 bases from V and 4 bases from J, the junction contained 3 bases not matched to a gene.